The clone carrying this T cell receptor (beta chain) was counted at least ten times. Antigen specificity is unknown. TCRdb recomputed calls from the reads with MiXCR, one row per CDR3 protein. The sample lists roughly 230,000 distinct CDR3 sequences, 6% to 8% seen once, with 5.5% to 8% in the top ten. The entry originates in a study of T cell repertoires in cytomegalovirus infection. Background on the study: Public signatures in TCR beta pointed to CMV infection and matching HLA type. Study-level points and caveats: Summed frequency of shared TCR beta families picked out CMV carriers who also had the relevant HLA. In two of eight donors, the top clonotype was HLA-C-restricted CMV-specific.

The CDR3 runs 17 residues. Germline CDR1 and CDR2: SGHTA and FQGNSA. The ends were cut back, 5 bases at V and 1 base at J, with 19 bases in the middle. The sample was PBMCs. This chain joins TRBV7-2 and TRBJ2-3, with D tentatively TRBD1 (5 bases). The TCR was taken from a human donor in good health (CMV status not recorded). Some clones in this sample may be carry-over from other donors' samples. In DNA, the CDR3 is TGTGCCAGCAGCACCCCACCCCCACTACAGGGCACAGATACGCAGTATTTT. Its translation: CASSTPPPLQGTDTQYF.